The clone carrying this T cell receptor beta chain showed up just once. Its cognate antigen is unknown. This specimen belongs to a study of shared clonotypes between healthy human individuals. Whole-study findings and limits: Rarefaction curves obtained for sorted subsets showed sequencing incomplete despite large depth.

CDR3 size: 14 residues. CDR1 and CDR2 (germline): SGHDN, FVKESK. Trimming removed 6 bases at V and 3 bases at J, with 14 bases between. The assay used deep level. Sorted-subset replicate PCR reactions were performed with around 200 ng DNA, corresponding to 30,000 or so T cell genomes. Profiled with immunoSEQ multiplex PCR; TCRdb holds only in-frame clones, not every one. The table shows over a million clones, with just under 99% occurring only once. Sequencing input: naive CD4+ T cells sorted from blood. Subset in this sample: CD45RA+ positively selected. This receptor was obtained from a man younger than 45 in good health. The J gene is TRBJ1-1, the V gene TRBV14; D uncertain. The CDR3 DNA is TGTGCCAGCAGTACGAAAATTTCCGACACTGAAGCTTTCTTT. Amino acids: CASSTKISDTEAFF. The variable domain in full, with the rest retrieved from reference TRBV14 and TRBJ1-1, is EAGVTQFPSHSVIEKGQTVTLRCDPISGHDNLYWYRRVMGKEIKFLLHFVKESKQDESGMPNNRFLAERTGGTYSTLKVQPAELEDSGVYFCASSTKISDTEAFFGQGTRLTVV.